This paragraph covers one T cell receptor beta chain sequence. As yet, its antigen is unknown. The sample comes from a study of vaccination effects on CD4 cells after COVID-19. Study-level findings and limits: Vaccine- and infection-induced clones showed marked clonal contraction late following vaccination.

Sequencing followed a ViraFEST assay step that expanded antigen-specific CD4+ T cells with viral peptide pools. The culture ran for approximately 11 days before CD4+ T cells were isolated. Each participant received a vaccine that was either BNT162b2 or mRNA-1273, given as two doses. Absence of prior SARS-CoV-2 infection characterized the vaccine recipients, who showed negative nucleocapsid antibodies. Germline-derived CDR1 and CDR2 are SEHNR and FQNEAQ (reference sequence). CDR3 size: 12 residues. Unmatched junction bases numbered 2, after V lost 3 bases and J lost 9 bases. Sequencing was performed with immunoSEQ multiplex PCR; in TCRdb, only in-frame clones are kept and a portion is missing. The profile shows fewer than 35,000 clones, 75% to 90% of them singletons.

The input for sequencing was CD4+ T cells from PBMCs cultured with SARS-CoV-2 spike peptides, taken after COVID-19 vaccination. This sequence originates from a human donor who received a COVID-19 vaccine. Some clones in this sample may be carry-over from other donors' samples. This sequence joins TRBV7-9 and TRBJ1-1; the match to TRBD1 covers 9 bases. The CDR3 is CASSLGQGQAFF. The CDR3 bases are TGTGCCAGCAGCTTGGGACAGGGACAAGCTTTCTTT.